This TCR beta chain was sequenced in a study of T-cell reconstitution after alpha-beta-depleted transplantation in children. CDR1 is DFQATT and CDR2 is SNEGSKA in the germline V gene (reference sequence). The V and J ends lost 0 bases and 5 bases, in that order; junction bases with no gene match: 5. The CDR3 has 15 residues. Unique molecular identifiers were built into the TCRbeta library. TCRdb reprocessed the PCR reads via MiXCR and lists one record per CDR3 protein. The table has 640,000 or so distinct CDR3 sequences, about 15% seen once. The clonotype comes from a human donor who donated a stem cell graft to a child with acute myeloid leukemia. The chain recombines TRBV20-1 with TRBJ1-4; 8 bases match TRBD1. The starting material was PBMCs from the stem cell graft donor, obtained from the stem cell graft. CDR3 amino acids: CSARDRTGRNEKLFF. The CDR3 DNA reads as TGCAGTGCTAGAGATAGGACAGGGAGGAATGAAAAACTGTTTTTT.